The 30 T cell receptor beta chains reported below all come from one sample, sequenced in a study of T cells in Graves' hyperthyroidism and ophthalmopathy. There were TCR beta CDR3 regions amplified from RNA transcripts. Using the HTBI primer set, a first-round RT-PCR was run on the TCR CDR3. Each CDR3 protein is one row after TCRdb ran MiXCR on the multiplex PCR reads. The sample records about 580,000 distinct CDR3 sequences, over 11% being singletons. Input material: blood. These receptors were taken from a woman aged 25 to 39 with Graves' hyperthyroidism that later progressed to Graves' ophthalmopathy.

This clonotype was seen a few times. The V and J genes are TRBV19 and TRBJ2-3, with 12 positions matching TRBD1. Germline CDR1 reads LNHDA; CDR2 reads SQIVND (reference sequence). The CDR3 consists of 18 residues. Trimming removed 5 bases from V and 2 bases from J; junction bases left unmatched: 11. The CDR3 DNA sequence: TGTGCCAGTAGTCGTACTAATCCGGGACAGGGGGCCACAGATACGCAGTATTTT. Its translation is CASSRTNPGQGATDTQYF.

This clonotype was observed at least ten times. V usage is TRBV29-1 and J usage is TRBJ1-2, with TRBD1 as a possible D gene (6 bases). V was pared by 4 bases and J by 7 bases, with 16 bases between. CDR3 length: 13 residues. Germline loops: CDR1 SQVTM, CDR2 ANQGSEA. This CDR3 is CSVAPPAGAGYTF. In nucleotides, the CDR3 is TGCAGCGTTGCCCCCCCGGCAGGGGCTGGCTACACCTTC.

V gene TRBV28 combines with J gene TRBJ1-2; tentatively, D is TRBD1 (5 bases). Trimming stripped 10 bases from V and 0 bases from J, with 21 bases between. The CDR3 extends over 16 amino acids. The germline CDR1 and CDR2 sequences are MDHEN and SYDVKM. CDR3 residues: CATRRSDRETNYGYTF. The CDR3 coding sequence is TGTGCCACCCGAAGATCAGACAGAGAAACTAACTATGGCTACACCTTC.

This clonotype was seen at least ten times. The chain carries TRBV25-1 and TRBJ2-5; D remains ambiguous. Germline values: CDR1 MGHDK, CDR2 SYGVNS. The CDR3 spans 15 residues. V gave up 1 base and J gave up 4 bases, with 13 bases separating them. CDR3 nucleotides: TGTGCCAGCAGTGAATCACGAGGATGGGGAGAGACCCAGTACTTC. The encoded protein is CASSESRGWGETQYF.

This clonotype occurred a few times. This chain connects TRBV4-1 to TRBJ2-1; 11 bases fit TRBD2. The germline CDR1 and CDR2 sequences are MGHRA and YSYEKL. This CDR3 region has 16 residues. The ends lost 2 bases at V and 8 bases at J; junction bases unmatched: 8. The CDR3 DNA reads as TGCGCCAGCAGCCAACCTACTAGCGGGAGCTTCGATGAGCAGTTCTTC. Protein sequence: CASSQPTSGSFDEQFF.

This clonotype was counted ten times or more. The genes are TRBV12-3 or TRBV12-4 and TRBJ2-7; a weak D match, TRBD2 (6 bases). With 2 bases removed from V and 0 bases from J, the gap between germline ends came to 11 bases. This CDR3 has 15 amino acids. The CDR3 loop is CASSLRRDVSYEQYF. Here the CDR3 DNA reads TGTGCCAGCAGTTTACGGCGGGACGTCTCCTACGAGCAGTACTTC.

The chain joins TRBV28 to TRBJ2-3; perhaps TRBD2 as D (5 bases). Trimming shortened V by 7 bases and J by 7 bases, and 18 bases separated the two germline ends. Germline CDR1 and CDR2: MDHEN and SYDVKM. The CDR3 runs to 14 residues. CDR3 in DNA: TGTGCCAGCACTCTTGGGAGTGACGTGAATACGCAGTATTTT. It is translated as CASTLGSDVNTQYF.

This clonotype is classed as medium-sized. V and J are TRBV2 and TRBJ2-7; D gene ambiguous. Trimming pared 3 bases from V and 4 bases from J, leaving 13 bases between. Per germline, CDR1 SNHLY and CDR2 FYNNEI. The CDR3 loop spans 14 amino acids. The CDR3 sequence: CASSDTNVPYEQYF. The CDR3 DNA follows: TGTGCCAGCAGTGACACAAACGTACCTTACGAGCAGTACTTC.

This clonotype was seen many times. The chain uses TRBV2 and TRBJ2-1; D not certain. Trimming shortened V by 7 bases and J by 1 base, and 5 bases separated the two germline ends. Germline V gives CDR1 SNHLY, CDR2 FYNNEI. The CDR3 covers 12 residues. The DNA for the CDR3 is TGTGCCAGCACCAGATCCTACAATGAGCAGTTCTTC. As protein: CASTRSYNEQFF.

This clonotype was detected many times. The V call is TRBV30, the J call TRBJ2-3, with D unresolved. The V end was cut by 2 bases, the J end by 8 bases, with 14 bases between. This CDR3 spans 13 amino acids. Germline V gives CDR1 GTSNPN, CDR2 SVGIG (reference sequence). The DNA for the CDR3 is TGTGCCTGGAGTCCCCCCGGAGTGAGTACGCAGTATTTT. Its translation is CAWSPPGVSTQYF.

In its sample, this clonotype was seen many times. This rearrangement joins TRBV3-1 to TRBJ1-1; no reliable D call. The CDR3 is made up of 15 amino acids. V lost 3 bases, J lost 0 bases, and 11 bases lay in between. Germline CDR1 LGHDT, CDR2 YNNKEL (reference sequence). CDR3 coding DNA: TGTGCCAGCAGCCAGGCCTGGACGGTGAACACTGAAGCTTTCTTT. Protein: CASSQAWTVNTEAFF. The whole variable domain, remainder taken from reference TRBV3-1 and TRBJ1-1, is DTAVSQTPKYLVTQMGNDKSIKCEQNLGHDTMYWYKQDSKKFLKIMFSYNNKELIINETVPNRFSPKSPDKAHLNLHINSLELGDSAVYFCASSQAWTVNTEAFFGQGTRLTVV.

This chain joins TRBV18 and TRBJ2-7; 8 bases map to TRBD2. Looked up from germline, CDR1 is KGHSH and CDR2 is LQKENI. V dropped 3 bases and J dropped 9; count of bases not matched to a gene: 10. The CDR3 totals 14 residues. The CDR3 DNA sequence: TGTGCCAGCTCACCTCGGCGGGAGGACCACGGGCAGTACTTC. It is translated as CASSPRREDHGQYF.

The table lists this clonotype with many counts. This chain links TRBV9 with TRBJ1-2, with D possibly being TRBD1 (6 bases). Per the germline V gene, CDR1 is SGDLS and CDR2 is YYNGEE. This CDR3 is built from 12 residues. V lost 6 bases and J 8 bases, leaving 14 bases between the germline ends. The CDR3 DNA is TGTGCCAGCACCACGGGGGCCCGGGGCTACACCTTC. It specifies CASTTGARGYTF.

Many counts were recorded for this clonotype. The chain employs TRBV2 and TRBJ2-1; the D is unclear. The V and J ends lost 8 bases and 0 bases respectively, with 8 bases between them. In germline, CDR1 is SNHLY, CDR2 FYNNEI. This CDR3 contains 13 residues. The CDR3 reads CASFPNSYNEQFF. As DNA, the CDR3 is TGTGCCAGCTTCCCGAACTCCTACAATGAGCAGTTCTTC. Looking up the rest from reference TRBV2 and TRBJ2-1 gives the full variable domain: EPEVTQTPSHQVTQMGQEVILRCVPISNHLYFYWYRQILGQKVEFLVSFYNNEISEKSEIFDDQFSVERPDGSNFTLKIRSTKLEDSAMYFCASFPNSYNEQFFGPGTRLTVL.

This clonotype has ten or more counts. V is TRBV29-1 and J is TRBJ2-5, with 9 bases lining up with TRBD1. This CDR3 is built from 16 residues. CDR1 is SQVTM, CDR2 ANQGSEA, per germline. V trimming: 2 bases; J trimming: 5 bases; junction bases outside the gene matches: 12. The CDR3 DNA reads TGCAGCGTTGAACAGGACGATGGACAGGGGATGGAGACCCAGTACTTC. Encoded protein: CSVEQDDGQGMETQYF.

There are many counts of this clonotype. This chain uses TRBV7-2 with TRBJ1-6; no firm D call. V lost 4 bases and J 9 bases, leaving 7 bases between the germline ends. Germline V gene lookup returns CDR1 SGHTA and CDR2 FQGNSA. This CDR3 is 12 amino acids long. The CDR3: CASSSMGSPLHF. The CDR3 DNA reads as TGTGCCAGCAGCTCCATGGGTTCACCCCTCCACTTT.

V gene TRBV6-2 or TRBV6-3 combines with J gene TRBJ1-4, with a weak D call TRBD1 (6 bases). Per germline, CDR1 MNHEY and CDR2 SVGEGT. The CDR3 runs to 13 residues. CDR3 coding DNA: TGTGCTGTGTCGGGGGCGCTCAATGAAAAACTGTTTTTT. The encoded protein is CAVSGALNEKLFF.

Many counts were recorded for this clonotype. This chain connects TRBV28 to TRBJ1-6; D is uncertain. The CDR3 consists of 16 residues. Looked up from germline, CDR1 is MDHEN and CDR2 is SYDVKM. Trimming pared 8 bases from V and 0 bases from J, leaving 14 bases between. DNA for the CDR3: TGTGCCAGCCTAGGGAGGGAGAGCTCCTATAATTCACCCCTCCACTTT. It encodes CASLGRESSYNSPLHF. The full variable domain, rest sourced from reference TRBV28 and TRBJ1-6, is DVKVTQSSRYLVKRTGEKVFLECVQDMDHENMFWYRQDPGLGLRLIYFSYDVKMKEKGDIPEGYSVSREKKERFSLILESASTNQTSMYLCASLGRESSYNSPLHFGNGTRLTVT.

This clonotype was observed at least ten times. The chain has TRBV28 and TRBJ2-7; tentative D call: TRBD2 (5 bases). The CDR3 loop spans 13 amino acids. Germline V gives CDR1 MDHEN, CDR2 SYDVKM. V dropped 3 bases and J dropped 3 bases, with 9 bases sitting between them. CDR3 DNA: TGTGCCAGCAGTTTTACTAGAAACTACGAGCAGTACTTC. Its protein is CASSFTRNYEQYF.

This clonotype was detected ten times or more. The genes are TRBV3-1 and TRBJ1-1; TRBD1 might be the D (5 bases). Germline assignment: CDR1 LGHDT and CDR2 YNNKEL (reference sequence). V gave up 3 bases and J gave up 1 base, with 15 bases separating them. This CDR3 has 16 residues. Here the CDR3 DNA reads TGTGCCAGCAGCCAGCCGGCCGGGGGTCGGAACACTGAAGCTTTCTTT. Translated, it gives CASSQPAGGRNTEAFF.

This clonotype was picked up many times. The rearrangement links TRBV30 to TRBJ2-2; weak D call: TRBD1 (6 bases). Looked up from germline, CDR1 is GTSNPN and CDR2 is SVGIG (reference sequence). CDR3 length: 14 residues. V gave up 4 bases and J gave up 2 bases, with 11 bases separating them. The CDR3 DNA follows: TGTGCCTGGACCGGGACACCTAACACCGGGGAGCTGTTTTTT. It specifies CAWTGTPNTGELFF.

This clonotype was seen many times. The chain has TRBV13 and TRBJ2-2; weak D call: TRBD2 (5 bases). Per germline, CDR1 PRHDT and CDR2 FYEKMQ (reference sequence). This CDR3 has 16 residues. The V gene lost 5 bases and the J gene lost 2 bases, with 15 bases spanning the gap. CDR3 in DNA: TGTGCCAGCAGCCACGGCGTACTAGATAACACCGGGGAGCTGTTTTTT. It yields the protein CASSHGVLDNTGELFF. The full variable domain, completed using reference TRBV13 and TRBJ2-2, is AAGVIQSPRHLIKEKRETATLKCYPIPRHDTVYWYQQGPGQDPQFLISFYEKMQSDKGSIPDRFSAQQFSDYHSELNMSSLELGDSALYFCASSHGVLDNTGELFFGEGSRLTVL.

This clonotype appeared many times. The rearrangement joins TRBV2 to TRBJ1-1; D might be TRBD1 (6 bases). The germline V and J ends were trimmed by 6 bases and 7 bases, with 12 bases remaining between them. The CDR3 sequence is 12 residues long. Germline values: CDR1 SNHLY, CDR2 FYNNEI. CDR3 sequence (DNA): TGTGCCAGCAGCAGGGGCCCCGGTGAAGCTTTCTTT. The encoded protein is CASSRGPGEAFF.

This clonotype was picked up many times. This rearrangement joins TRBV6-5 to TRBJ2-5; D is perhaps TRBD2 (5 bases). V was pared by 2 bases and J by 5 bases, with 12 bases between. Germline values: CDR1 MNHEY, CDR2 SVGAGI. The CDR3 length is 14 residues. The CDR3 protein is CASSYSAPGETQYF. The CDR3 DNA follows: TGTGCCAGCAGTTACAGCGCACCGGGGGAGACCCAGTACTTC.

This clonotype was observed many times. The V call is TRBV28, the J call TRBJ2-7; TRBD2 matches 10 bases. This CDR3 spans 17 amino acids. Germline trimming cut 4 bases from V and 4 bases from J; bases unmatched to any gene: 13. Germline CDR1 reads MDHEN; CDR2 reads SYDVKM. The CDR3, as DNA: TGTGCCAGCAGTTCATCCTCCGGGACTAGCGACCCGTACGAGCAGTACTTC. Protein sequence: CASSSSSGTSDPYEQYF.

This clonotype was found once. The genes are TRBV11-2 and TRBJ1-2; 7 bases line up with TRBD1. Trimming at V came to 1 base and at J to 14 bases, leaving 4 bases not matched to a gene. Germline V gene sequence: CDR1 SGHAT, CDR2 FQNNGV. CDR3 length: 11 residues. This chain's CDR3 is CASSLGGTETF. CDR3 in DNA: TGTGCCAGCAGCTTAGGCGGGACAGAGACCTTC.

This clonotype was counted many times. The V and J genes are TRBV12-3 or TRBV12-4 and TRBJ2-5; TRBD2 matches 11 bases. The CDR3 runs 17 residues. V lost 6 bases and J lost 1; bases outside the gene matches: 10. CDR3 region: CASRQTGTSGTQETQYF. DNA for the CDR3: TGTGCCAGCAGACAAACCGGGACTAGCGGAACCCAAGAGACCCAGTACTTC.

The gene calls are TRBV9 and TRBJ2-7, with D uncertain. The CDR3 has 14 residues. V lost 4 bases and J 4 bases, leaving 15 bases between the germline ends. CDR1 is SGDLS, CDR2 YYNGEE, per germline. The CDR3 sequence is CASSPRAIAYEQYF. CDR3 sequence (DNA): TGTGCCAGCAGCCCCCGCGCAATCGCTTACGAGCAGTACTTC.

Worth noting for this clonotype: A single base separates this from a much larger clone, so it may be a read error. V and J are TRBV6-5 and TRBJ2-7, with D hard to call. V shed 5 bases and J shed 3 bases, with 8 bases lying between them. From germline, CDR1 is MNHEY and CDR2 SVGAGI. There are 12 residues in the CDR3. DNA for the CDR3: TGTGCCAGCAGTGGAGTCGACTACGAGCAGTACTTC. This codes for CASSGVDYEQYF.

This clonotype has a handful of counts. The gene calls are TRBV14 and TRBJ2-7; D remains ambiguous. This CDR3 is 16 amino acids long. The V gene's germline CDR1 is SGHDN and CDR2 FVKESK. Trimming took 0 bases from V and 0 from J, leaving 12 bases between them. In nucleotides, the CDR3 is TGTGCCAGCAGCCAAGAAGCAGTCCTTAGCTCCTACGAGCAGTACTTC. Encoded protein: CASSQEAVLSSYEQYF.